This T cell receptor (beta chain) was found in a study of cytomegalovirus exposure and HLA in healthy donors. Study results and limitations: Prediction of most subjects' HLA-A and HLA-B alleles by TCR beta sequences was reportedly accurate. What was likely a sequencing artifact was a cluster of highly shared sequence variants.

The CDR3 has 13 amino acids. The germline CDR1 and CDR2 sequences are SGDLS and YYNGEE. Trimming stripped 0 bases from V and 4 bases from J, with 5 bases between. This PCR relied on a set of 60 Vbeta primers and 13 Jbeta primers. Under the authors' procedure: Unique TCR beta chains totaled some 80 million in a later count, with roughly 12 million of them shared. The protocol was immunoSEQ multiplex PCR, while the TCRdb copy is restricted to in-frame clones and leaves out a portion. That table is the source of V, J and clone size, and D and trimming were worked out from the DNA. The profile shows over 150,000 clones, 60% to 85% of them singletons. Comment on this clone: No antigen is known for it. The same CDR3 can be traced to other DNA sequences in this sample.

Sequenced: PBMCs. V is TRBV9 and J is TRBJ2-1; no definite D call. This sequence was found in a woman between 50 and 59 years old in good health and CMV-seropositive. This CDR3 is CASSVDSYNEQFF. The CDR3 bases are TGTGCCAGCAGCGTAGATTCTTACAATGAGCAGTTCTTC.